A single sample gave rise to the 29 T cell receptor beta chains below, sequenced in a study of CD8 T cells in ankylosing spondylitis. These receptors have no identified antigens. TCRdb redid the calling of the 5' RACE reads with MiXCR, one entry per CDR3 protein. The table lists about 220,000 distinct CDR3 sequences, 5.5% to 7.5% of them singletons. Regarding the study as a whole: Ankylosing spondylitis blood appeared to be characterized by a TCR beta motif of under 10 highly homologous variants.

The sequenced sample consisted of blood, either unsorted or a sorted T cell fraction (not recorded which). These receptors were obtained from a male donor with ankylosing spondylitis.

The chain employs TRBV28 and TRBJ2-1; D tentatively reads TRBD1 or TRBD2 (7 bases each). Trimming stripped 4 bases from V and 8 bases from J, with 24 bases between. The length of the CDR3 is 17 residues. The V gene's germline CDR1 is MDHEN and CDR2 SYDVKM. CDR3 coding DNA: TGTGCCAGCAGTTGGAGAGCGACAGGGACTAATTTCGATGAGCAGTTCTTC. Translation: CASSWRATGTNFDEQFF.

The chain employs TRBV7-9 and TRBJ2-1, with D hard to call. Germline CDR1 is SEHNR and CDR2 is FQNEAQ (reference sequence). CDR3 length: 13 residues. V was cut by 1 base and J by 6 bases, with 7 bases left in between. Written as DNA, the CDR3 is TGTGCCAGCAGCTTAGGGACCGCCAATGAGCAGTTCTTC. It specifies CASSLGTANEQFF.

This clonotype was seen many times. The chain combines TRBV7-9 with TRBJ2-7, with TRBD1 as a possible D gene (6 bases). The length of the CDR3 is 15 residues. V gave up 3 bases and J gave up 1 base, with 13 bases separating them. Germline V gene data show CDR1 as SEHNR and CDR2 as FQNEAQ (reference sequence). The CDR3 sequence: CASSFAQGFSYEQYF. The CDR3 DNA sequence: TGTGCCAGCAGCTTCGCACAGGGCTTTTCCTACGAGCAGTACTTC. Variable domain in full (rest from reference TRBV7-9 and TRBJ2-7): DTGVSQNPRHKITKRGQNVTFRCDPISEHNRLYWYRQTLGQGPEFLTYFQNEAQLEKSRLLSDRFSAERPKGSFSTLEIQRTEQGDSAMYLCASSFAQGFSYEQYFGPGTRLTVT.

This clonotype was seen many times. The V and J genes are TRBV20-1 and TRBJ1-1; D remains ambiguous. This CDR3 spans 14 amino acids. Germline assignment: CDR1 DFQATT and CDR2 SNEGSKA (reference sequence). V dropped 6 bases and J dropped 3 bases, with 17 bases sitting between them. CDR3 region: CSAPTPYSYTEAFF. The DNA for the CDR3 is TGCAGTGCCCCGACCCCCTACAGTTACACTGAAGCTTTCTTT.

This clonotype was counted at least ten times. The chain links TRBV4-3 to TRBJ1-1, with D possibly being TRBD1 (5 bases). Trimming removed 1 base from V and 2 bases from J, with 11 bases in between. The germline gives CDR1 LGHNA, CDR2 YSLEER. The CDR3 covers 15 residues. CDR3 sequence: CASSQVEGPNTEAFF. The CDR3 nucleotides are TGCGCCAGCAGCCAAGTGGAGGGGCCTAACACTGAAGCTTTCTTT.

The chain couples TRBV20-1 to TRBJ1-2; D possibly corresponds to TRBD1 (6 bases). CDR3 length: 16 amino acids. From germline, CDR1 is DFQATT and CDR2 SNEGSKA (reference sequence). As DNA, the CDR3 is TGCTGCGCCAAGGGGGACATAAGCGTGCCTAACTATGGCTACACCTTC. The encoded protein is CCAKGDISVPNYGYTF.

The table lists this clonotype with many counts. V and J are TRBV29-1 and TRBJ2-2; maybe TRBD1 (6 bases). CDR1 is SQVTM, CDR2 ANQGSEA, per germline. There are 12 residues in the CDR3. V lost 6 bases and J lost 4, with 9 bases in between. The CDR3 loop is CSVTGSTGELFF. The CDR3 nucleotides are TGCAGCGTCACAGGGTCCACCGGGGAGCTGTTTTTT.

This clonotype was counted at least ten times. This rearrangement joins TRBV7-2 to TRBJ2-7; D is unresolved. The CDR3 consists of 13 residues. In germline, CDR1 is SGHTA, CDR2 FQGNSA. V was shortened by 5 bases and J by 4 bases, with 12 bases between the two germline ends. The CDR3 bases are TGTGCCAGCAGCCTCACACCGAAGTACGAGCAGTACTTC. Translation gives CASSLTPKYEQYF.

This clonotype was detected many times. CDR3 protein: CASSQPGLNTGELFF. DNA for the CDR3: TGCGCCAGCAGCCAACCCGGGCTCAACACCGGGGAGCTGTTTTTT. This sequence joins TRBV4-3 and TRBJ2-2; D unclear. The ends were cut back, 2 bases at V and 2 bases at J, with 9 bases in the middle. The CDR3 sequence is 15 residues long. Germline loops: CDR1 LGHNA, CDR2 YSLEER.

The table lists this clonotype with many counts. The chain joins TRBV7-3 to TRBJ1-1; D might be TRBD1 (6 bases). Looked up from germline, CDR1 is SGHTA and CDR2 is FQGTGA. The CDR3 runs to 13 residues. V dropped 11 bases and J dropped 2 bases, with 15 bases sitting between them. This CDR3 is CASRDTINTEAFF. In nucleotides, the CDR3 is TGTGCCTCTCGGGACACCATTAACACTGAAGCTTTCTTT.

This clonotype turned up a few times. This chain joins TRBV7-9 and TRBJ2-7; perhaps TRBD1 as D (6 bases). CDR1 SEHNR and CDR2 FQNEAQ come from the germline V gene (reference sequence). The germline V and J ends were trimmed by 4 bases and 3 bases, with 13 bases remaining between them. The length of the CDR3 is 14 residues. The DNA of the CDR3 is TGTGCCAGCAGCTCACAGGGAGAAGGCTACGAGCAGTACTTC. This sequence encodes CASSSQGEGYEQYF.

This clonotype was seen repeatedly, ten times or more. The chain is built from TRBV29-1 and TRBJ2-1, with 9 bases matching TRBD2. The germline CDR1 and CDR2 sequences are SQVTM and ANQGSEA. The CDR3 has 16 amino acids. J gave up 4 bases and V 6 bases, and 13 bases lay outside the gene matches. CDR3 residues: CSVTRGLAAAYNEQFF. DNA of the CDR3: TGCAGCGTGACCCGGGGACTAGCAGCCGCATACAATGAGCAGTTCTTC.

In this sample, this clonotype turned up many times. The chain links TRBV29-1 to TRBJ1-1; D is uncertain. Trimming cost V 3 bases and J 4 bases, with 6 bases left between them. Germline-derived CDR1 and CDR2 are SQVTM and ANQGSEA. The CDR3 extends over 11 amino acids. Written as DNA, the CDR3 is TGCAGCGTTGAGGACGTCACTGAAGCTTTCTTT. It yields the protein CSVEDVTEAFF.

V is TRBV5-1 and J is TRBJ2-3, with TRBD2 matching 11 bases. V lost 2 bases to trimming and J lost 5 bases; unmatched junction nucleotides: 7. This CDR3 has 16 amino acids. CDR1 and CDR2 from the germline V gene are SGHRS and YFSETQ. The CDR3, as DNA: TGCGCCAGCAGCTTTATCCTAGCGGGAGGAAGAGATACGCAGTATTTT. This translates into CASSFILAGGRDTQYF.

This clonotype was counted between two and nine times. The chain is built from TRBV11-2 and TRBJ1-6; a possible D gene is TRBD1 (6 bases). Trimming shortened V by 0 bases and J by 3 bases, and 12 bases separated the two germline ends. The CDR3 consists of 17 residues. Per germline, CDR1 SGHAT and CDR2 FQNNGV. CDR3 DNA sequence: TGTGCCAGCAGCTTAGAAAGGACAGTGTACTATAATTCACCCCTCCACTTT. This translates into CASSLERTVYYNSPLHF. The complete variable domain, with remaining parts taken from reference TRBV11-2 and TRBJ1-6, reads EAGVAQSPRYKIIEKRQSVAFWCNPISGHATLYWYQQILGQGPKLLIQFQNNGVVDDSQLPKDRFSAERLKGVDSTLKIQPAKLEDSAVYLCASSLERTVYYNSPLHFGNGTRLTVT.

A few counts support this clonotype. The chain couples TRBV18 to TRBJ2-7; D may be TRBD1 (6 bases). Germline V gene lookup returns CDR1 KGHSH and CDR2 LQKENI. The length of the CDR3 is 15 residues. The V end lost 0 bases, the J end lost 3 bases, and 12 bases lay between the germline ends. For the CDR3, the DNA is TGTGCCAGCTCACCACCTTCCGGACAGTACTACGAGCAGTACTTC. Amino acid sequence: CASSPPSGQYYEQYF.

This clonotype was picked up many times. The CDR3 bases are TGTGCCAGCAGCCCAACCTGGTCTAGGCAGGAGGAGCAGTTCTTC. As protein: CASSPTWSRQEEQFF. This sequence joins TRBV7-2 and TRBJ2-1; no reliable D call. This CDR3 is built from 15 residues. V was cut by 5 bases and J by 10 bases, with 21 bases left in between. Germline assignment: CDR1 SGHTA and CDR2 FQGNSA.

This clonotype was counted many times. The chain has TRBV5-1 and TRBJ1-3; D perhaps matches TRBD1 (5 bases). V shed 0 bases and J shed 0 bases, with 7 bases lying between them. CDR1 SGHRS and CDR2 YFSETQ come from the germline V gene. This CDR3 is built from 15 residues. As DNA, the CDR3 is TGCGCCAGCAGCTTGGGACAGAACTCTGGAAACACCATATATTTT. This translates into CASSLGQNSGNTIYF.

There are many counts of this clonotype. This rearrangement joins TRBV7-9 to TRBJ2-7; D is unresolved. The CDR3 covers 14 residues. CDR1 and CDR2 from the germline V gene are SEHNR and FQNEAQ (reference sequence). V lost 4 bases and J 3 bases, leaving 13 bases between the germline ends. CDR3 sequence (DNA): TGTGCCAGCAGCTCTAACATCCGAGGCTACGAGCAGTACTTC. This gives the protein CASSSNIRGYEQYF.

The CDR3 DNA follows: TGTGCCAGCAGCCAGGAAGCGGGAGTGGCCGGGGAGCTGTTTTTT. Amino acid sequence: CASSQEAGVAGELFF. V usage is TRBV3-1 and J usage is TRBJ2-2; 8 bases map to TRBD2. The V gene end was trimmed by 3 bases and the J gene end by 6 bases; junction bases not matched to a gene: 6. The CDR3 covers 15 residues. Per germline, CDR1 LGHDT and CDR2 YNNKEL (reference sequence).

This clonotype was seen at least ten times. J is TRBJ1-1 and V is TRBV7-6, with a tentative D call TRBD1 (5 bases). Germline V gene sequence: CDR1 SGHVS, CDR2 FNYEAQ. The CDR3 has 16 residues. Between the trimmed V and J ends, which lost 4 bases and 0 bases, there was a span of 15 bases. The CDR3 nucleotides are TGTGCCAGCAGCTCGCTCCTACAGGTGTTGAACACTGAAGCTTTCTTT. Protein: CASSSLLQVLNTEAFF.

This clonotype was seen more than once but under ten times. The rearrangement links TRBV19 to TRBJ2-5; TRBD1 matches 7 bases. The CDR3 has 13 residues. V trimming: 6 bases; J trimming: 5 bases; junction bases outside the gene matches: 6. CDR1 is LNHDA and CDR2 is SQIVND in the germline V gene (reference sequence). The DNA of the CDR3 is TGTGCCAGTAGCCACGGGACAGCTGAGACCCAGTACTTC. This translates into CASSHGTAETQYF. Together with reference TRBV19 and TRBJ2-5, the CDR3 gives the full variable domain: DGGITQSPKYLFRKEGQNVTLSCEQNLNHDAMYWYRQDPGQGLRLIYYSQIVNDFQKGDIAEGYSVSREKKESFPLTVTSAQKNPTAFYLCASSHGTAETQYFGPGTRLLVL.

This clonotype was detected a few times. The chain employs TRBV9 and TRBJ2-5, with D maybe TRBD1 (6 bases). The germline V gene encodes CDR1 SGDLS and CDR2 YYNGEE. V was trimmed by 3 bases and J by 0 bases, leaving 12 bases between them. The length of the CDR3 is 15 residues. The CDR3 region has the DNA TGTGCCAGCAGCGCCTCCGGGACAAACCAAGAGACCCAGTACTTC. It yields the protein CASSASGTNQETQYF.

There are a few counts of this clonotype. This sequence joins TRBV9 and TRBJ2-1; 12 bases line up with TRBD2. This CDR3 comprises 17 residues. Germline assignment: CDR1 SGDLS and CDR2 YYNGEE. The junction had 11 bases not matched to a gene; V was cut back by 6 bases and J by 4 bases. In DNA, the CDR3 is TGTGCCAGCACCGACACTTCAACTAGCGGGAGGTACAATGAGCAGTTCTTC. Residues: CASTDTSTSGRYNEQFF. Supplemented by reference TRBV9 and TRBJ2-1, the full variable domain reads DSGVTQTPKHLITATGQRVTLRCSPRSGDLSVYWYQQSLDQGLQFLIQYYNGEERAKGNILERFSAQQFPDLHSELNLSSLELGDSALYFCASTDTSTSGRYNEQFFGPGTRLTVL.

This clonotype was seen at least ten times. The V call is TRBV7-9, the J call TRBJ1-2; D is undetermined. The CDR3 loop spans 13 amino acids. Germline loops: CDR1 SEHNR, CDR2 FQNEAQ (reference sequence). Deletions cut 5 bases from V and 4 bases from J, with 11 bases between. CDR3 residues: CASSLLQFYGYTF. DNA of the CDR3: TGTGCCAGCAGCCTTCTCCAGTTCTATGGCTACACCTTC.

This clonotype was seen many times. The chain combines TRBV15 with TRBJ2-3, with 7 bases identical to TRBD2. V lost 3 bases, J lost 5 bases, and 14 bases stayed unmatched. The CDR3 runs to 17 residues. Per germline, CDR1 LNHNV and CDR2 YYDKDF (reference sequence). The CDR3 loop is CATSSDKLGGARDTQYF. The CDR3 DNA is TGTGCCACCAGCAGCGACAAATTGGGAGGGGCCAGAGATACGCAGTATTTT.

The chain is built from TRBV6-1 and TRBJ1-2; D gene uncertain. V lost 2 bases to trimming and J lost 8 bases, with 15 bases between them. Germline V lookup: CDR1 MNHNS, CDR2 SASEGT. This CDR3 is 14 amino acids long. CDR3 in DNA: TGTGCCAGCAGTGAAACTGACGGTGGTTGGGGCTACACCTTC. It yields the protein CASSETDGGWGYTF.

This clonotype has ten or more counts. This sequence joins TRBV24-1 and TRBJ2-1; the D is unclear. CDR1 KGHDR and CDR2 SFDVKD come from the germline V gene. This CDR3 is 11 amino acids long. The V end lost 9 bases, the J end lost 6 bases, and 8 bases lay between the germline ends. The DNA of the CDR3 is TGTGCCACCGGGGAAATCAATGAGCAGTTCTTC. Its translation is CATGEINEQFF.

In this sample, this clonotype turned up many times. The V gene is TRBV4-3, the J gene TRBJ2-4, with D maybe TRBD2 (6 bases). This CDR3 spans 15 amino acids. The V end lost 1 base, the J end lost 0 bases, and 7 bases lay between the germline ends. In germline, CDR1 is LGHNA, CDR2 YSLEER. CDR3 loop: CASSQAGLAKNIQYF. CDR3 DNA: TGCGCCAGCAGCCAAGCGGGACTAGCCAAAAACATTCAGTACTTC.